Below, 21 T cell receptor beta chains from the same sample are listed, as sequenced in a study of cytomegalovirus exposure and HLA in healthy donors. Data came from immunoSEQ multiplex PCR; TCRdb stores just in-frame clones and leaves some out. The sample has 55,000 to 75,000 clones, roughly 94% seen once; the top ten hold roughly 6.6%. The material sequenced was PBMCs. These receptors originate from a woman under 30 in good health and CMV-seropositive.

The CDR3 here is CASSEGVGSRREQYF. The CDR3 DNA follows: TGTGCCAGCAGTGAGGGAGTGGGTAGCAGACGCGAGCAGTACTTC. The gene calls are TRBV6-1 and TRBJ2-7; TRBD2 is a possible D gene (5 bases). Looked up from germline, CDR1 is MNHNS and CDR2 is SASEGT. V was cut by 3 bases and J by 6 bases, with 18 bases left in between. The CDR3 loop spans 15 amino acids.

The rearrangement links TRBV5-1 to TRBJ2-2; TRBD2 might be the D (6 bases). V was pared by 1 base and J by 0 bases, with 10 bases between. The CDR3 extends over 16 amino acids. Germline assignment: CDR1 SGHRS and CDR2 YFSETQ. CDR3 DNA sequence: TGCGCCAGCAGCTTGCTGCGGGGCGCGAACACCGGGGAGCTGTTTTTT. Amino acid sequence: CASSLLRGANTGELFF. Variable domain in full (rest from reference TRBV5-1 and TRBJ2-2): KAGVTQTPRYLIKTRGQQVTLSCSPISGHRSVSWYQQTPGQGLQFLFEYFSETQRNKGNFPGRFSGRQFSNSRSEMNVSTLELGDSALYLCASSLLRGANTGELFFGEGSRLTVL.

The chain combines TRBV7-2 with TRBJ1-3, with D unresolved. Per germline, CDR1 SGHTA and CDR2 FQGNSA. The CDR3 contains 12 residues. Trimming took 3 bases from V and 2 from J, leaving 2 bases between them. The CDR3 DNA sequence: TGTGCCAGCAGCTTTACTGGAAACACCATATATTTT. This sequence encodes CASSFTGNTIYF. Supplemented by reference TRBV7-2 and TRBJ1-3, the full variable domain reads GAGVSQSPSNKVTEKGKDVELRCDPISGHTALYWYRQSLGQGLEFLIYFQGNSAPDKSGLPSDRFSAERTGGSVSTLTIQRTQQEDSAVYLCASSFTGNTIYFGEGSWLTVV.

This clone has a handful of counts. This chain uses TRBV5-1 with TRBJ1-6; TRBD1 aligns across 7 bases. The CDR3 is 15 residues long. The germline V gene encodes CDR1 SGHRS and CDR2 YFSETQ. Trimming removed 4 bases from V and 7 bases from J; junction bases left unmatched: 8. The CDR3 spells CASSLLRDSNSPLHF. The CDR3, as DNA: TGCGCCAGCAGCCTCCTCCGGGACAGCAATTCACCCCTCCACTTT.

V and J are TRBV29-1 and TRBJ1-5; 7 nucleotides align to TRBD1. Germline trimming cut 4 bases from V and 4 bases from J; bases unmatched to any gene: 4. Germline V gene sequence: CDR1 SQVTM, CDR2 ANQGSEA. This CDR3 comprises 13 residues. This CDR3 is CSVGSGGNQPQHF. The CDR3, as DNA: TGCAGCGTTGGATCAGGGGGAAATCAGCCCCAGCATTTT.

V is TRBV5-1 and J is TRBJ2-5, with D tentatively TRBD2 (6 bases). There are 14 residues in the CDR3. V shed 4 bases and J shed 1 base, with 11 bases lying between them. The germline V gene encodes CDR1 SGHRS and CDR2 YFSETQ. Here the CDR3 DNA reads TGCGCCAGCAGCGAGGGAGGTTTCCAAGAGACCCAGTACTTC. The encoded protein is CASSEGGFQETQYF.

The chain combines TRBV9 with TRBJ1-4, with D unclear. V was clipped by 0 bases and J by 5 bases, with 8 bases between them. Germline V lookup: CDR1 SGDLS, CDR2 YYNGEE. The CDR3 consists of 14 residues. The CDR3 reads CASSVGSSNEKLFF. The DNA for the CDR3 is TGTGCCAGCAGCGTAGGATCGAGCAATGAAAAACTGTTTTTT.

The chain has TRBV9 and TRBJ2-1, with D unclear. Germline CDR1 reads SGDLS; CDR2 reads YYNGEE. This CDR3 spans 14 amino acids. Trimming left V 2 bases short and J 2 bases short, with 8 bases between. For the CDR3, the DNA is TGTGCCAGCAGCGTTGGGCTCCCCTACAATGAGCAGTTCTTC. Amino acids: CASSVGLPYNEQFF.

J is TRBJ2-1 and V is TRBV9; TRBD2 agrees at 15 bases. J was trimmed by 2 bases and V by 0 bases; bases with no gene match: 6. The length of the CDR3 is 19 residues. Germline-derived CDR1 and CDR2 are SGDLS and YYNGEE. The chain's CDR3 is CASSVVGLAGGPAYNEQFF. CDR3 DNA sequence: TGTGCCAGCAGCGTAGTCGGACTAGCGGGAGGGCCCGCCTACAATGAGCAGTTCTTC.

Here the CDR3 reads CASNARLGSSYEQYF. The CDR3 region has the DNA TGCGCCAGCAACGCTAGGCTAGGGAGCTCCTACGAGCAGTACTTC. The chain carries TRBV4-1 and TRBJ2-7, with a possible D match to TRBD2 (5 bases). Germline CDR1 is MGHRA and CDR2 is YSYEKL. This CDR3 is 15 amino acids long. Trimming removed 7 bases at V and 0 bases at J, with 16 bases between.

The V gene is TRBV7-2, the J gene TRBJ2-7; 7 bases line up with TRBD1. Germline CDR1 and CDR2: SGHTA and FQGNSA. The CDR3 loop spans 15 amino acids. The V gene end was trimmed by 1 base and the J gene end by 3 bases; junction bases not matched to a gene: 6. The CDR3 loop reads CASSLDGTAFYEQYF. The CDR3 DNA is TGTGCCAGCAGCTTAGACGGGACAGCCTTCTACGAGCAGTACTTC.

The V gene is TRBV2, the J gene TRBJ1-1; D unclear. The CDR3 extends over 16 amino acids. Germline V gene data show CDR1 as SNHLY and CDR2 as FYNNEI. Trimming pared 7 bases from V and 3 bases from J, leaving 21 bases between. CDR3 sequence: CASTKNREGGYTEAFF. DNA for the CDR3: TGTGCCAGCACCAAAAACCGGGAAGGTGGTTACACTGAAGCTTTCTTT. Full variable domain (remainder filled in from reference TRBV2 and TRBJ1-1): EPEVTQTPSHQVTQMGQEVILRCVPISNHLYFYWYRQILGQKVEFLVSFYNNEISEKSEIFDDQFSVERPDGSNFTLKIRSTKLEDSAMYFCASTKNREGGYTEAFFGQGTRLTVV.

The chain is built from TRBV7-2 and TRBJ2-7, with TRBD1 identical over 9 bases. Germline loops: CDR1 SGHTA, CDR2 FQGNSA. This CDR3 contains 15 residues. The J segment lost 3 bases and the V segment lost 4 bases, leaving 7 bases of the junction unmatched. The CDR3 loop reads CASSSGTGRVYEQYF. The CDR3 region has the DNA TGTGCCAGCAGCTCCGGGACAGGGAGGGTCTACGAGCAGTACTTC. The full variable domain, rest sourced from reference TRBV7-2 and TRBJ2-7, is GAGVSQSPSNKVTEKGKDVELRCDPISGHTALYWYRQSLGQGLEFLIYFQGNSAPDKSGLPSDRFSAERTGGSVSTLTIQRTQQEDSAVYLCASSSGTGRVYEQYFGPGTRLTVT.

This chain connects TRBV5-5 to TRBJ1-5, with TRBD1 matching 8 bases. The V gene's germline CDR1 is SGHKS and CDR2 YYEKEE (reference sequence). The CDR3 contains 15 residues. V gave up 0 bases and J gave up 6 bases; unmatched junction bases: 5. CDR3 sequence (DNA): TGTGCCAGCAGCTTGGACCAGGGGGCCGGTCAGCCCCAGCATTTT. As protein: CASSLDQGAGQPQHF.

CDR3 in amino acids: CAWSPSPNQPQHF. The CDR3 DNA is TGTGCCTGGAGCCCCAGTCCTAATCAGCCCCAGCATTTT. The V and J genes are TRBV30 and TRBJ1-5; D ambiguous. The CDR3 is made up of 13 amino acids. Trimming stripped 3 bases from V and 4 bases from J, with 10 bases between. The V gene's germline CDR1 is GTSNPN and CDR2 SVGIG (reference sequence).

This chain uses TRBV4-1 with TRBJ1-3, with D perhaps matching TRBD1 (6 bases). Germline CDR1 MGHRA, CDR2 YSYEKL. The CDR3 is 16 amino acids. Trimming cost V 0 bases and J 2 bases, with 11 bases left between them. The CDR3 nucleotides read TGCGCCAGCAGCCAAGAGTGGCAGGGGCCTGGAAACACCATATATTTT. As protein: CASSQEWQGPGNTIYF.

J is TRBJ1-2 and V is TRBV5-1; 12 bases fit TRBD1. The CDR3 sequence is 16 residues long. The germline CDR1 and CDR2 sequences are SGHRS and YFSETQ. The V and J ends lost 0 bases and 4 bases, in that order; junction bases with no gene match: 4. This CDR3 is CASSLGGTGGIYGYTF. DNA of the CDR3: TGCGCCAGCAGCTTGGGAGGGACAGGGGGCATCTATGGCTACACCTTC.

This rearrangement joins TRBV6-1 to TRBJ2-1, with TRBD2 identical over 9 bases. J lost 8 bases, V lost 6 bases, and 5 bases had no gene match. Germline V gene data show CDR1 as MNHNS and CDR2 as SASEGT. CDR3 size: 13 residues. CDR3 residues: CASRDSGSDEQFF. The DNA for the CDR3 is TGTGCCAGCAGGGATAGCGGGAGCGATGAGCAGTTCTTC.

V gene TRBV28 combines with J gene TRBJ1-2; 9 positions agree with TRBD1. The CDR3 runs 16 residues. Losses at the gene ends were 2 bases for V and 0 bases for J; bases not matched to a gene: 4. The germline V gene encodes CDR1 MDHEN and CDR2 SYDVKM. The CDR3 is CASSLRGTGPNYGYTF. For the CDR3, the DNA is TGTGCCAGCAGTTTACGGGGGACAGGGCCTAACTATGGCTACACCTTC.

The CDR3 DNA sequence: TGTGCCAGCAGACAGGGGGCGAGCAATCAGCCCCAGCATTTT. Protein sequence: CASRQGASNQPQHF. The chain employs TRBV27 and TRBJ1-5; 9 nucleotides agree with TRBD1. The germline CDR1 and CDR2 sequences are MNHEY and SMNVEV (reference sequence). V was clipped by 6 bases and J by 1 base; unmatched bases: 1. The CDR3 contains 14 residues.

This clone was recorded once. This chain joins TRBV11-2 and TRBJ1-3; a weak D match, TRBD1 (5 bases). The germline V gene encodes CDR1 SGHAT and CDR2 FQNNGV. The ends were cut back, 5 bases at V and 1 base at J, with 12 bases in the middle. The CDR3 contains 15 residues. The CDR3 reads CASSALTGSGNTIYF. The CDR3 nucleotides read TGTGCCAGCAGCGCCCTCACAGGATCTGGAAACACCATATATTTT.